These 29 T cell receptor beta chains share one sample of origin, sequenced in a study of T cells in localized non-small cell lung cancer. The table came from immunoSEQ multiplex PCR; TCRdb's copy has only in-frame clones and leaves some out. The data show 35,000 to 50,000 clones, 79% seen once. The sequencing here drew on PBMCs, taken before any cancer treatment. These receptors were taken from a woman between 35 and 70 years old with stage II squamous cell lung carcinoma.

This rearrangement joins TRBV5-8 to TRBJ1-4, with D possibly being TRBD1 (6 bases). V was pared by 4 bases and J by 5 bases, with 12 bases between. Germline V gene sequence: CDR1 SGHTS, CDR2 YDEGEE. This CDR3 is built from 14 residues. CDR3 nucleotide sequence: TGTGCCAGCAGCAGTACAGGGTCCAATGAAAAACTGTTTTTT. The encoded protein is CASSSTGSNEKLFF.

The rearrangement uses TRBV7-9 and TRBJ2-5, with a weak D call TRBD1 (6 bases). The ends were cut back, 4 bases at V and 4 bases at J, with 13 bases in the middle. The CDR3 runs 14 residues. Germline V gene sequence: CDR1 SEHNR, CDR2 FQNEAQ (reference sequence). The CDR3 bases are TGTGCCAGCAGCTCCCAGGGACACCGAGAGACCCAGTACTTC. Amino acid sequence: CASSSQGHRETQYF.

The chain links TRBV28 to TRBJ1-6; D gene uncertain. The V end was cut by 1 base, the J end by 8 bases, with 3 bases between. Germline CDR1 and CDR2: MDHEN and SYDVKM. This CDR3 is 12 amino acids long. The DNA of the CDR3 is TGTGCCAGCAGTTTATTGGATTCACCCCTCCACTTT. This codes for CASSLLDSPLHF.

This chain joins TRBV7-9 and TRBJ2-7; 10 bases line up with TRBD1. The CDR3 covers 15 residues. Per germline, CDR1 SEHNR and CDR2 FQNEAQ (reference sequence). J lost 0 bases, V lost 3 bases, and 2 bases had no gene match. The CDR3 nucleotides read TGTGCCAGCAGCTTCCGGGACAGGGGCTCCTACGAGCAGTACTTC. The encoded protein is CASSFRDRGSYEQYF.

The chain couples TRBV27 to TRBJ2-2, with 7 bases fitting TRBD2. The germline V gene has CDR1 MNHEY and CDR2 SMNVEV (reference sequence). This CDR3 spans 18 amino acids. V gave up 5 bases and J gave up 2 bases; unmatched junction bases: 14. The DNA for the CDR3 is TGTGCCAGCAGTCCCTATACCCCCACTAGCGTAAACACCGGGGAGCTGTTTTTT. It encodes CASSPYTPTSVNTGELFF.

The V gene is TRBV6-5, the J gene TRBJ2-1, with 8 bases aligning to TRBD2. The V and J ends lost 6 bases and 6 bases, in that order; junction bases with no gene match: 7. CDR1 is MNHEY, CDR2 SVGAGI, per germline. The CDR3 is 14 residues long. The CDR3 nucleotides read TGTGCCAGCAGGAGGGGCGGGGGGAGCAATGAGCAGTTCTTC. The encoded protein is CASRRGGGSNEQFF.

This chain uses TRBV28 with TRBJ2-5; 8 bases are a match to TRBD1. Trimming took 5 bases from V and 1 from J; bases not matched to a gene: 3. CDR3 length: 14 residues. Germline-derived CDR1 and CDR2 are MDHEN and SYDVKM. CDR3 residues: CASSPGTGQETQYF. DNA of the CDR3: TGTGCCAGCAGTCCAGGGACAGGCCAAGAGACCCAGTACTTC.

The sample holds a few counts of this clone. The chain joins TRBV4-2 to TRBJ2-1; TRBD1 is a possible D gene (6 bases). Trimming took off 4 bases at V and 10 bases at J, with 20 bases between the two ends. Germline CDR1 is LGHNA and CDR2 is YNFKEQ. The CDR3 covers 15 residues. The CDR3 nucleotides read TGTGCCAGCAGCCGGAGCCGGGACATCGCCCAGGAGCAGTTCTTC. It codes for CASSRSRDIAQEQFF.

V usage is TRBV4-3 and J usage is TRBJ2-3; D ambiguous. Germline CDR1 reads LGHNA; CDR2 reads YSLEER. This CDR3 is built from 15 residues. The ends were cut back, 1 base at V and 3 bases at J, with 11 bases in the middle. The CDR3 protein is CASSQGWVSTDTQYF. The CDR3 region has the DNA TGCGCCAGCAGCCAAGGATGGGTGTCTACAGATACGCAGTATTTT.

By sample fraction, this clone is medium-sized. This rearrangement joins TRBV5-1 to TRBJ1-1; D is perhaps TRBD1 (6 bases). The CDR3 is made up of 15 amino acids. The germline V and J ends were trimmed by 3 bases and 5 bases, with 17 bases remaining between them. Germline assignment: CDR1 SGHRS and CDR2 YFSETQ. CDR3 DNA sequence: TGCGCCAGCAGCTCAGCTACAGGGTCGAGTACTGAAGCTTTCTTT. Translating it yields CASSSATGSSTEAFF.

Here the CDR3 reads CASSFGPSADTQYF. DNA for the CDR3: TGTGCCAGCAGCTTCGGGCCCTCGGCAGATACGCAGTATTTT. The chain uses TRBV7-2 and TRBJ2-3; D remains ambiguous. Trimming took off 3 bases at V and 4 bases at J, with 11 bases between the two ends. This CDR3 has 14 amino acids. Germline CDR1 is SGHTA and CDR2 is FQGNSA.

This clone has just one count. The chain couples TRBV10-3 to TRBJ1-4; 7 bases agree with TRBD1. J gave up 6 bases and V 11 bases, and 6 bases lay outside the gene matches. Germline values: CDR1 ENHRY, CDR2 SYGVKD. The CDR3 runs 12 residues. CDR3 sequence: CASSGTDEKLFF. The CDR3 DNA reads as TGTGCCTCATCCGGGACAGATGAAAAACTGTTTTTT.

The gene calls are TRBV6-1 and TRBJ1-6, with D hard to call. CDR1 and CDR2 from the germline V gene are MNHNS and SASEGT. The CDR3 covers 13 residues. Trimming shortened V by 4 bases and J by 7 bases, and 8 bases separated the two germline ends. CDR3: CASSAVGNSPLHF. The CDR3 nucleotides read TGTGCCAGCAGTGCGGTTGGGAATTCACCCCTCCACTTT.

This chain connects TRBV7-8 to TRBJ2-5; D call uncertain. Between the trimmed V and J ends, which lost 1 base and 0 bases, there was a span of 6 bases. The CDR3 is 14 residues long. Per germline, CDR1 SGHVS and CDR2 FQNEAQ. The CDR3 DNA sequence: TGTGCCAGCAGCTTAGGCGGTGACCAAGAGACCCAGTACTTC. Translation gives CASSLGGDQETQYF.

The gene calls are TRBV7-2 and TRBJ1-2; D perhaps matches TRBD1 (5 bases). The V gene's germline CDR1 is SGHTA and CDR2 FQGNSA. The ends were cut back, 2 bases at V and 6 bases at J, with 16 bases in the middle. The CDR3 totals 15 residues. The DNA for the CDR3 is TGTGCCAGCAGCTTAACCTCGACAGCAAGGGATGGCTACACCTTC. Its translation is CASSLTSTARDGYTF.

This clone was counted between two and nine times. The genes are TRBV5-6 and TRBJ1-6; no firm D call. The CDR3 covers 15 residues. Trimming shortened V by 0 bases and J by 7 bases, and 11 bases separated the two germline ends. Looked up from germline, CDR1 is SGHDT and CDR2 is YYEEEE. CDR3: CASSLGSTANSPLHF. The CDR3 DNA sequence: TGTGCCAGCAGCTTGGGCTCGACGGCGAATTCACCCCTCCACTTT.

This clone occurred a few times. The DNA of the CDR3 is TGTGCCAGTAGTATCAGAGTGAACACTGAAGCTTTCTTT. Its translation: CASSIRVNTEAFF. The chain couples TRBV19 to TRBJ1-1; no reliable D call. The CDR3 is made up of 13 amino acids. Deletions cut 3 bases from V and 0 bases from J, with 5 bases between. Germline CDR1 and CDR2: LNHDA and SQIVND (reference sequence). The full variable domain, completed using reference TRBV19 and TRBJ1-1, is DGGITQSPKYLFRKEGQNVTLSCEQNLNHDAMYWYRQDPGQGLRLIYYSQIVNDFQKGDIAEGYSVSREKKESFPLTVTSAQKNPTAFYLCASSIRVNTEAFFGQGTRLTVV.

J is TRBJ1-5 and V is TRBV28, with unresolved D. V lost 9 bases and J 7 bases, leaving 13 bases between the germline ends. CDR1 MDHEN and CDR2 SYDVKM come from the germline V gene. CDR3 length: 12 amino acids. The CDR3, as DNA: TGTGCCAGAGGAGAAAATGGGCAGCCCCAGCATTTT. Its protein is CARGENGQPQHF.

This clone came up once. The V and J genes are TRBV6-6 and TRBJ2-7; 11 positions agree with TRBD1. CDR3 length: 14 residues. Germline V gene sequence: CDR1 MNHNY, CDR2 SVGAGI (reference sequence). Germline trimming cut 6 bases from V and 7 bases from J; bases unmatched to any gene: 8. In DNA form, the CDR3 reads TGTGCCAGCAGCCGGGGACAGGGGGAGGTAGAGCAGTACGTC. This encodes CASSRGQGEVEQYV.

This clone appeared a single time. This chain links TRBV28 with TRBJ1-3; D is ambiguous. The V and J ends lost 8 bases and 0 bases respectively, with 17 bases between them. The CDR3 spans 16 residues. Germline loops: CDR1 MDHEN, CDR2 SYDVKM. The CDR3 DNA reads TGTGCCAGCTCCTACTCTGGAGGTCTCTCTGGAAACACCATATATTTT. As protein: CASSYSGGLSGNTIYF. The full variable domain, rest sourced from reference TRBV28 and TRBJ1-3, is DVKVTQSSRYLVKRTGEKVFLECVQDMDHENMFWYRQDPGLGLRLIYFSYDVKMKEKGDIPEGYSVSREKKERFSLILESASTNQTSMYLCASSYSGGLSGNTIYFGEGSWLTVV.

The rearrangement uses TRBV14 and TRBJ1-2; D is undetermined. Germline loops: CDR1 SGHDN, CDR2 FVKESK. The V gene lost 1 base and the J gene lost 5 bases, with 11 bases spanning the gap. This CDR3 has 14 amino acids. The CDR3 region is CASSQALTSYGYTF. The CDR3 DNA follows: TGTGCCAGCAGCCAAGCCCTCACATCTTATGGCTACACCTTC.

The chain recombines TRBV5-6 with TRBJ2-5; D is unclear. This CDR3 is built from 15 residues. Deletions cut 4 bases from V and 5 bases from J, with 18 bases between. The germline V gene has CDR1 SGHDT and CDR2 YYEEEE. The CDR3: CASSPVGRKKETQYF. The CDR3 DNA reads TGTGCCAGCAGCCCAGTCGGACGGAAAAAGGAGACCCAGTACTTC.

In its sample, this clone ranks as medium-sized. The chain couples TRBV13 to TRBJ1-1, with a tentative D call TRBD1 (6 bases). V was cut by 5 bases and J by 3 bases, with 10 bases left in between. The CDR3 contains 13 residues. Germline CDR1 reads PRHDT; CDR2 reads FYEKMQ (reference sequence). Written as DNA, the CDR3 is TGTGCCAGCAGCATACAGGGTTACACTGAAGCTTTCTTT. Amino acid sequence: CASSIQGYTEAFF.

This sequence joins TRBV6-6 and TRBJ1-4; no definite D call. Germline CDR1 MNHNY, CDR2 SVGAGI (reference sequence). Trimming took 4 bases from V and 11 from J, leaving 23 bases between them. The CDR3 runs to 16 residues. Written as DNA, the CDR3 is TGTGCCAGCAGTTTACCCAGAGACGGGGTTAATTGGAAACTGTTTTTT. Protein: CASSLPRDGVNWKLFF.

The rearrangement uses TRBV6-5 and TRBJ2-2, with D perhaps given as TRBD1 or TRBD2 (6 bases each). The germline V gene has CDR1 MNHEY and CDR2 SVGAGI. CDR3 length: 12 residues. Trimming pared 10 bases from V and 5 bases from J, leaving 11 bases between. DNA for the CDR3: TGTGCCAAAATAGGGGGGACCGGGGAGCTGTTTTTT. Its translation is CAKIGGTGELFF.

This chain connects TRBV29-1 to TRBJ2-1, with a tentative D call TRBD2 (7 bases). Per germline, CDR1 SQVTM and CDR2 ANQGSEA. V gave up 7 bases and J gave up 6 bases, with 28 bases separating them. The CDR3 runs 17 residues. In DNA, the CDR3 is TGCAGCGCCATGGGGGGGCTCGGGGACGGTGAGCTCAATGAGCAGTTCTTC. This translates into CSAMGGLGDGELNEQFF.

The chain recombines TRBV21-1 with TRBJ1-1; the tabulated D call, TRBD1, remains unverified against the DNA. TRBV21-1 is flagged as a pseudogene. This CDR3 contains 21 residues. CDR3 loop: CASSKERDRGRRVYMNTEAFF. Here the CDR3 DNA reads TGTGCCAGCAGCAAAGAAAGGGACAGGGGGCGCAGGGTGTACATGAACACTGAAGCTTTCTTT.

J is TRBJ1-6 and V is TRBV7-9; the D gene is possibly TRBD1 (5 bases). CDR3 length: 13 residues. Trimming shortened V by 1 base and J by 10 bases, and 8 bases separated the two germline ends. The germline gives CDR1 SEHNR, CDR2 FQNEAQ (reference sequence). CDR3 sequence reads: CASSLEGNSPLHF. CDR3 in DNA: TGTGCCAGCAGCTTAGAGGGGAACTCACCCCTCCACTTT.

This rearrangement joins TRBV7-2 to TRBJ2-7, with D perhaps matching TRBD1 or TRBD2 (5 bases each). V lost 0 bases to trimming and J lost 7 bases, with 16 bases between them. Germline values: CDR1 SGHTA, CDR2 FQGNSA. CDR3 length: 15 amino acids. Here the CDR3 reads CASSLAGRLRGEQYF. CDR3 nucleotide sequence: TGTGCCAGCAGCTTAGCGGGACGGCTACGAGGGGAGCAGTACTTC.